This T cell receptor beta chain was obtained from a study of T cells in Graves' hyperthyroidism and ophthalmopathy. Diagnosis relied on clinical symptoms, serum thyroxine and TRAb, thyroid ultrasound and orbital computed tomography. PBMCs were sourced from over 8.5 ml fresh peripheral blood. The germline gives CDR1 SQVTM, CDR2 ANQGSEA. The CDR3 covers 16 residues. The ends lost 6 bases at V and 8 bases at J; junction bases unmatched: 15. Amplified regions were TCR beta CDR3 sequences from RNA transcripts. A first-round RT-PCR of the TCR CDR3 used the HTBI primer set. TCRdb passed the multiplex PCR reads through MiXCR, listing each CDR3 protein once. The table includes about 640,000 distinct CDR3 sequences, more than 12% detected once.

This chain connects TRBV29-1 to TRBJ2-1; 11 bases fit TRBD2. This sequence originates from a woman in her 50s with Graves' ophthalmopathy. Sequenced input: blood. The CDR3 DNA reads TGCAGCGTCCTGAATCCGGCACCGGGACTAGCGGATGAGCAGTTCTTC. Protein: CSVLNPAPGLADEQFF.